There are a few counts of the clone carrying this T cell receptor beta chain. Its antigen remains unknown. This sample was included in a study of T cells in Graves' hyperthyroidism and ophthalmopathy. Study-wide points: Ophthalmopathy stood apart from stable hyperthyroidism in a 13 V-J model.

Amplification targeted TCR beta CDR3 regions from RNA transcripts. A first-round RT-PCR of the TCR CDR3 used the HTBI primer set. MiXCR was run by TCRdb on the multiplex PCR reads, yielding one entry per CDR3 protein. The sample comprises hundreds of thousands of distinct CDR3 sequences, about 14% of which are singletons, and about 12% rests with the top ten. The CDR3 sequence is 15 residues long. Germline V CDR1 and CDR2: SGHKS, YYEKEE (reference sequence). V was pared by 1 base and J by 0 bases, with 8 bases between. Sequencing input: blood. The receptor was isolated from a woman in her forties or fifties with Graves' ophthalmopathy. The J gene is TRBJ1-3, the V gene TRBV5-5; no firm D call. The CDR3 is CASSLRQSSGNTIYF. In DNA, the CDR3 is TGTGCCAGCAGCTTGAGGCAGTCCTCTGGAAACACCATATATTTT.